The clone carrying this T cell receptor beta chain was observed many times. Molecular barcoding with unique molecular identifiers was used for the TCRbeta library. Via MiXCR, TCRdb re-called the PCR reads, giving one row per CDR3 protein. The top ten hold roughly 14% of the sample, which has 100,000 or so distinct CDR3 sequences, approximately 12% seen once. The CDR3 has 13 residues. Germline loops: CDR1 PRHDT, CDR2 FYEKMQ (reference sequence). V was clipped by 7 bases and J by 0 bases, with 8 bases between them. The source of the sample is a study of T-cell reconstitution after alpha-beta-depleted transplantation in children.

The chain links TRBV13 to TRBJ2-3, with D perhaps TRBD2 (5 bases). Sequences were derived from PBMCs from the stem cell graft donor, sampled from the stem cell graft. The TCR sequence derives from a human donor who donated a stem cell graft to a child with inherited bone marrow failure. For the CDR3, the DNA is TGTGCCAGCACGCGGGCTAGCACAGATACGCAGTATTTT. Encoded protein: CASTRASTDTQYF. Using reference TRBV13 and TRBJ2-3 for the parts outside the CDR3, the full variable domain is AAGVIQSPRHLIKEKRETATLKCYPIPRHDTVYWYQQGPGQDPQFLISFYEKMQSDKGSIPDRFSAQQFSDYHSELNMSSLELGDSALYFCASTRASTDTQYFGPGTRLTVL.